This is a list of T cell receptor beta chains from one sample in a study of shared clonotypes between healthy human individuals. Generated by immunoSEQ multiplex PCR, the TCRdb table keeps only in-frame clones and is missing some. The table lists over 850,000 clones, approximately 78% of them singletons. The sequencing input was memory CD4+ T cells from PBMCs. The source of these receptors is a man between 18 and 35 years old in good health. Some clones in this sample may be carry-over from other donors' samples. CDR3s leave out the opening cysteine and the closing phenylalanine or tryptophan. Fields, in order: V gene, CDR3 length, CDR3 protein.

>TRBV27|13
ASSSLGEGQETQY
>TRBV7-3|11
ASSPGGNTEAF
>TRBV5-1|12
ASSPLPDNQPQH
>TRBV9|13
ASSVGGARNYGYT
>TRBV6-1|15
ASSDLGSRTGYDGYT
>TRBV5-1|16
ASSRGTSGSRDTGELF
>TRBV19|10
ASSGPNYGYT
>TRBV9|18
ASSVGFWDRRIGESDEQY
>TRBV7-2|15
ASSLDGLAGNTGELF
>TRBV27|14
ASSFGRLAGEREQY
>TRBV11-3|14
ASSPGSTTPPYEQY
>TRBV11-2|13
ASSLLAGGPNEQF
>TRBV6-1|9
ASSDRVVSF
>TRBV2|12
ASSITYTRNTIY
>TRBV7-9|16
ASSSGLASTTSTDTQY
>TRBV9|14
ASSPTFRGSNYGYT
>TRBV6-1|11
ASFWSLNTEAF
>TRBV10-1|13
ASSRSLVPNTEAF
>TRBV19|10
ASSVRGQPQH
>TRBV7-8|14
ASSLAEGTGRGEQY
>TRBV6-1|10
ASSEFQYGYT
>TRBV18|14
ASSMTPPANTGELF
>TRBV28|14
ASSFLAGGPLEKLF
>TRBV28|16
ASSLGVSGAGVTETQY
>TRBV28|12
ASSQSGTSGRKY
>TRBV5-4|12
ASSKKTTGYEQF
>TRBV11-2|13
ASSFTGGGNYGYT
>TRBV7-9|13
ASSLVGSPGNTIY
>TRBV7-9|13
ASSLPGTANTEAF
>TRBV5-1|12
ASQGLAGRDEQF
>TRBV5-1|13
ASSLAGEDYNEQF
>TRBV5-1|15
ASSSGTSGHFSNEQF
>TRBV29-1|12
SVSKSRDPYEQY
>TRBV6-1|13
ASSGGPSPEETQY
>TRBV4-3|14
ASSARPTSVQETQY
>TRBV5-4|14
ASSDRTSGNTGELF
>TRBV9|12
ASSVAPRGDTQY
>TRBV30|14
AWSPPRTSGFNEQF
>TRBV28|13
ASTQGDWGNTEAF
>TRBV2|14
ASSAGQGADTGELF
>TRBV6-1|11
ASWTETNYGYT
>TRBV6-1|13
ASSGIQRPLGKLF
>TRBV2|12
ASKRLAEYNEQF
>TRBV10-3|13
AISEGTQGGNTIY
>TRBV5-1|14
ASSTQGLVSGNTIY
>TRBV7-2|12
ASSLRQGRDGYT